This T cell receptor beta chain was sequenced for a study of cytomegalovirus exposure and HLA in healthy donors. Study findings and constraints: Presence/absence analyses supposed approximately even sequencing depth among donors. Upon later analysis, TCR association rates were observed to vary by HLA locus, being highest for DRB1 and lowest for HLA-C.

The PCR employed 60 Vbeta primers together with 13 Jbeta primers. Method: immunoSEQ multiplex PCR; TCRdb's copy keeps in-frame clones and lacks some. The data contain around 99,000 clones, over 65% of them seen just once; the ten biggest clones take up around 3.6%. For this clone: The antigen is unknown.

This CDR3 region has 14 residues. Trimming pared 2 bases from V and 3 bases from J, leaving 11 bases between. Germline-derived CDR1 and CDR2 are SGHRS and YFSETQ. The sample consisted of PBMCs. The rearrangement uses TRBV5-1 and TRBJ1-2, with a weak D call TRBD1 (5 bases). The receptor was isolated from a man aged 40-55 years in good health and CMV-seronegative. The CDR3 spells CASSFRGGDYGYTF. In DNA, the CDR3 is TGCGCCAGCAGCTTCCGGGGAGGGGACTATGGCTACACCTTC.